The 4 T cell receptor beta chains below were found in one sample sequenced in a study of blood T cell repertoires in COVID-19. Profiling relied on immunoSEQ multiplex PCR, and the TCRdb table lists in-frame clones only, not all of them. The sample has more than 200,000 clones, 85% to 90% seen once. Sequenced: peripheral blood. The receptors shown here come from a woman between 55 and 75 years old with acute or convalescent COVID-19.

The chain couples TRBV2 to TRBJ1-5, with D maybe TRBD1 (6 bases). Trimming removed 3 bases at V and 0 bases at J, with 15 bases between. There are 17 residues in the CDR3. Germline assignment: CDR1 SNHLY and CDR2 FYNNEI. CDR3 DNA sequence: TGTGCCAGCAGTGATCTCCGGACAGTTGATAGCAATCAGCCCCAGCATTTT. This encodes CASSDLRTVDSNQPQHF.

V usage is TRBV6-2 or TRBV6-3 and J usage is TRBJ2-7, with no clear D. The CDR3 sequence is 15 residues long. The ends were cut back, 0 bases at V and 3 bases at J, with 12 bases in the middle. Germline V gene lookup returns CDR1 MNHEY and CDR2 SVGEGT. CDR3 coding DNA: TGTGCCAGCAGTTACTCGAGGTCCAGATTCTACGAGCAGTACTTC. It encodes CASSYSRSRFYEQYF.

This chain joins TRBV6-2 or TRBV6-3 and TRBJ1-1, with D maybe TRBD1 (6 bases). With 4 bases removed from V and 1 base from J, the gap between germline ends came to 16 bases. The germline V gene encodes CDR1 MNHEY and CDR2 SVGEGT. CDR3 size: 16 residues. CDR3 sequence (DNA): TGTGCCAGCAGTTTCCCCGGGACATTTTGGAACACTGAAGCTTTCTTT. It specifies CASSFPGTFWNTEAFF.

The chain has TRBV10-3 and TRBJ2-1, with 11 bases matching TRBD2. The CDR3 extends over 15 amino acids. V lost 8 bases, J lost 9 bases, and 12 bases stayed unmatched. The germline gives CDR1 ENHRY, CDR2 SYGVKD. The CDR3 is CAISIAGGEGSEQFF. The CDR3 DNA follows: TGTGCCATCTCGATAGCGGGAGGGGAGGGGAGTGAGCAGTTCTTC.